This entry lists 15 T cell receptor beta chains sequenced from one sample in a study of cytomegalovirus exposure and HLA in healthy donors. 60 Vbeta and 13 Jbeta primers were used in PCR. The table came from immunoSEQ multiplex PCR; TCRdb's copy has only in-frame clones and leaves some out. The sample has 140,000 to 150,000 clones; over 75% are singletons. Sequencing was done on a sample of PBMCs. The receptor set was obtained from a woman in her twenties or thirties in good health and CMV-seronegative.

This rearrangement joins TRBV27 to TRBJ2-3; TRBD2 matches at 13 bases. The CDR3 runs to 15 residues. Germline values: CDR1 MNHEY, CDR2 SMNVEV (reference sequence). J lost 4 bases, V lost 6 bases, and 4 bases had no gene match. CDR3 coding DNA: TGTGCCAGCAGATATACTAGCGGGGGGGCAGATACGCAGTATTTT. It is translated as CASRYTSGGADTQYF.

The chain is built from TRBV5-4 and TRBJ2-3; 9 bases are a match to TRBD1. CDR3 size: 15 residues. V lost 4 bases and J lost 5; bases outside the gene matches: 8. Germline lookup yields CDR1 SGHNT and CDR2 YYREEE (reference sequence). CDR3 nucleotide sequence: TGTGCCAGCAGCCGACAGGGGGGCCCTGAAGATACGCAGTATTTT. Its protein product is CASSRQGGPEDTQYF.

The chain is built from TRBV7-2 and TRBJ2-2, with D maybe TRBD1 (5 bases). The germline V and J ends were trimmed by 2 bases and 4 bases, with 11 bases remaining between them. Germline CDR1 is SGHTA and CDR2 is FQGNSA. This CDR3 is 15 amino acids long. This CDR3 is CASSLIGVGTGELFF. For the CDR3, the DNA is TGTGCCAGCAGCTTAATAGGGGTGGGCACCGGGGAGCTGTTTTTT. The entire variable domain, with the rest obtained from reference TRBV7-2 and TRBJ2-2, is as follows: GAGVSQSPSNKVTEKGKDVELRCDPISGHTALYWYRQSLGQGLEFLIYFQGNSAPDKSGLPSDRFSAERTGGSVSTLTIQRTQQEDSAVYLCASSLIGVGTGELFFGEGSRLTVL.

This clone has only one observation. This chain joins TRBV5-6 and TRBJ2-5, with a possible D match to TRBD1 (5 bases). This CDR3 is built from 14 residues. Germline V gene sequence: CDR1 SGHDT, CDR2 YYEEEE. V lost 1 base and J lost 1, with 8 bases in between. CDR3 region: CASSLRGSQETQYF. CDR3 nucleotide sequence: TGTGCCAGCAGCTTGAGGGGAAGCCAAGAGACCCAGTACTTC.

The rearrangement joins TRBV6-5 to TRBJ1-1; D gene unclear. The CDR3 covers 12 residues. V was clipped by 1 base and J by 8 bases, with 8 bases between them. CDR1 and CDR2 (germline): MNHEY, SVGAGI. The CDR3 coding sequence is TGTGCCAGCAGTTACTTTCAGCGGGAAGCTTTCTTT. Translating gives CASSYFQREAFF.

The V call is TRBV6-6, the J call TRBJ1-1; 9 bases match TRBD1. This CDR3 spans 15 amino acids. Germline V gene sequence: CDR1 MNHNY, CDR2 SVGAGI (reference sequence). V shed 5 bases and J 5 bases; nucleotides not matched to a gene: 9. The CDR3 loop reads CASSDGTGSGTEAFF. CDR3 bases: TGTGCCAGCAGTGATGGGACAGGGAGCGGGACTGAAGCTTTCTTT.

The CDR3 is CASRTGLRLNTEAFF. In nucleotides, the CDR3 is TGTGCCAGCAGGACAGGGCTACGCCTAAACACTGAAGCTTTCTTT. The V and J genes are TRBV6-1 and TRBJ1-1; TRBD1 agrees at 7 bases. J gave up 2 bases and V 6 bases, and 9 bases lay outside the gene matches. From germline, CDR1 is MNHNS and CDR2 SASEGT. CDR3 size: 15 residues.

The chain joins TRBV30 to TRBJ1-1; 7 bases agree with TRBD1. This CDR3 region has 15 residues. Trimming at V came to 4 bases and at J to 0 bases, leaving 8 bases not matched to a gene. The V gene's germline CDR1 is GTSNPN and CDR2 SVGIG (reference sequence). The CDR3 here is CAWKKTGPLNTEAFF. CDR3 coding DNA: TGTGCCTGGAAAAAGACAGGGCCTCTGAACACTGAAGCTTTCTTT.

V is TRBV27 and J is TRBJ1-5; 7 bases align to TRBD1. V shed 5 bases, J shed 7 bases, and the junction held 8 bases outside the gene matches. The CDR3 is 14 residues long. Germline V gene lookup returns CDR1 MNHEY and CDR2 SMNVEV (reference sequence). In nucleotides, the CDR3 is TGTGCCAGCAGTCCTCGACAGGGACGACAGCCCCAGCATTTT. Its translation: CASSPRQGRQPQHF.

This clone was counted once. V and J are TRBV11-2 and TRBJ1-1; 7 nucleotides align to TRBD1. Germline lookup yields CDR1 SGHAT and CDR2 FQNNGV. The V segment lost 6 bases and the J segment 4 bases; nucleotides outside the gene matches: 5. The CDR3 is made up of 13 amino acids. Written as DNA, the CDR3 is TGTGCCAGCAGACCAAGGGGGCTCACTGAAGCTTTCTTT. It yields the protein CASRPRGLTEAFF.

This chain uses TRBV5-4 with TRBJ2-2; TRBD1 matches 7 bases. CDR3 length equals 14 residues. The germline gives CDR1 SGHNT, CDR2 YYREEE (reference sequence). The V segment lost 4 bases and the J segment 4 bases; nucleotides outside the gene matches: 4. The CDR3 here is CASSLTGSTGELFF. The DNA of the CDR3 is TGTGCCAGCAGCCTGACAGGGAGCACCGGGGAGCTGTTTTTT.

The chain links TRBV27 to TRBJ1-2, with D perhaps TRBD1 (6 bases). This CDR3 has 17 amino acids. Germline loops: CDR1 MNHEY, CDR2 SMNVEV (reference sequence). V was shortened by 4 bases and J by 0 bases, with 18 bases between the two germline ends. CDR3 coding DNA: TGTGCCAGCAGTTCCAAGGAAGTGGGGGCAGCTAACTATGGCTACACCTTC. Translated, it gives CASSSKEVGAANYGYTF.

This chain uses TRBV10-3 with TRBJ2-5; no clear D gene. Trimming cost V 4 bases and J 5 bases, with 11 bases left between them. The CDR3 contains 13 residues. CDR1 and CDR2 from the germline V gene are ENHRY and SYGVKD. The CDR3 nucleotides read TGTGCCATCAGTGTGATGGTCGGGGAGACCCAGTACTTC. Amino acid sequence: CAISVMVGETQYF.

The rearrangement uses TRBV9 and TRBJ1-5; D not resolved. Per the germline V gene, CDR1 is SGDLS and CDR2 is YYNGEE. The germline V and J ends were trimmed by 0 bases and 8 bases, with 9 bases remaining between them. The CDR3 totals 13 residues. The chain's CDR3 is CASSVGVAEPQHF. As DNA, the CDR3 is TGTGCCAGCAGCGTAGGGGTAGCGGAGCCCCAGCATTTT.

This clone has a single count. V gene TRBV13 combines with J gene TRBJ1-3, with no clear D. Per the germline V gene, CDR1 is PRHDT and CDR2 is FYEKMQ (reference sequence). CDR3 size: 18 residues. V was shortened by 5 bases and J by 0 bases, with 20 bases between the two germline ends. CDR3 in amino acids: CASSPTFVTDYSGNTIYF. The CDR3 DNA is TGTGCCAGCAGCCCAACCTTCGTGACGGACTACTCTGGAAACACCATATATTTT.